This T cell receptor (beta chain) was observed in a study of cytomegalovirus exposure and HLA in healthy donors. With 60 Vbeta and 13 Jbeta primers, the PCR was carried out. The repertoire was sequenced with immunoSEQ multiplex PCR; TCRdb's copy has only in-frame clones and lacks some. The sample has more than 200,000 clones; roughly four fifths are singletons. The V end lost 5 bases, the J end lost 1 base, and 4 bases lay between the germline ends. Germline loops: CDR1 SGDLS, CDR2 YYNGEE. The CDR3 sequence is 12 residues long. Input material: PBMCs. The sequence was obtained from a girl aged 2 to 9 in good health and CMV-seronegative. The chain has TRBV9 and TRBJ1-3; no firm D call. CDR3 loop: CASRSSGNTIYF. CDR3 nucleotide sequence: TGTGCCAGCAGGTCGTCTGGAAACACCATATATTTT.